The sequence of this TCR beta chain was determined in a study of CD8+CD57+ T cells in acquired aplastic anemia. With V trimmed by 4 bases and J by 2 bases, 4 bases remained unmatched. From germline, CDR1 is MNHEY and CDR2 SMNVEV (reference sequence). The CDR3 sequence is 16 residues long. Genomic DNA was employed as the template in profiling TCR beta VDJ and CDR3. TCRdb redid the calling of the reads with MiXCR, one entry per CDR3 protein. The sample lists 74,000 or so distinct CDR3 sequences; 45% to 60% were seen once. This clonotype occurred once. The sequence was obtained from a human donor in good health, serving as a control. The gene calls are TRBV27 and TRBJ1-6, with 8 positions matching TRBD1. Specimen: sorted CD4+, CD8+, or CD8+CD57+ T cells (not recorded which) from PBMCs. CDR3 nucleotides: TGTGCCAGCAGTTCGGCGACAGGGGCCTATAATTCACCCCTCCACTTT. Protein product: CASSSATGAYNSPLHF.